Reported below is one T cell receptor beta chain. The antigen is undetermined. Looked up from germline, CDR1 is SGHNT and CDR2 is YYREEE (reference sequence). V was cut by 4 bases and J by 6 bases, with 13 bases left in between. CDR3 length equals 13 residues. The data originate from a study of cytomegalovirus exposure and HLA in healthy donors. Study-wide context: There were 65 million to 85 million unique TCRs (from HLA-typed donors) in an early data release. Study outcomes and limitations: Listed as cytomegalovirus-associated were 164 TCR beta chains.

PCR primers comprised 60 Vbeta and 13 Jbeta primers. Sequencing used immunoSEQ multiplex PCR; TCRdb keeps in-frame clones, though not all of them. This table has fewer than 200,000 clones, around four fifths appearing once. The clonotype was recovered from a woman between 45 and 65 years old in good health and CMV-seronegative. The sequenced sample was PBMCs. The gene calls are TRBV5-4 and TRBJ1-1; unclear D gene. The CDR3 region is CASSRVSPPEAFF. CDR3 in DNA: TGTGCCAGCAGCAGAGTGTCCCCCCCTGAAGCTTTCTTT.